This T cell receptor (beta chain) was sequenced in a study of T-cell memory formation after mild COVID-19. The overall study: TCR clusters mostly belonged to single donors.

On this clonotype itself: Antigen unknown.

V lost 0 bases, J lost 7 bases, and 6 bases lay in between. This CDR3 spans 12 amino acids. Germline V CDR1 and CDR2: SEHNR, FQNEAQ (reference sequence). Study outcomes and limitations: Still unconfirmed is whether the second-wave clones peaking on day 37 recognized SARS-CoV-2. Mainly CM and EM harbored the contracting CD4+ clones; mainly EMRA harbored the CD8+ ones.

TCRdb reprocessed the 5' RACE reads with MiXCR, giving one entry per CDR3 protein. The sample holds tens of thousands of distinct CDR3 sequences, roughly 13% seen once. The clonotype originates from an adult woman who had mild COVID-19 (a few samples of this study predate the infection). Cell type and time point are not known. The sequenced sample was PBMCs or a T cell subset sorted from them (not recorded which). This chain joins TRBV7-9 and TRBJ2-5; no clear D. DNA of the CDR3: TGTGCCAGCAGCTTAGCGAAGGGGACCCAGTACTTC. It translates to CASSLAKGTQYF.